The present entry profiles one TCR beta chain with its context. The data were taken from a study of T-cell reconstitution after alpha-beta-depleted transplantation in children. Germline trimming cut 6 bases from V and 0 bases from J; bases unmatched to any gene: 6. The germline V gene encodes CDR1 DFQATT and CDR2 SNEGSKA (reference sequence). This CDR3 is built from 15 residues. Researchers prepared the TCRbeta library using unique molecular identifiers, the study reports. TCRdb reprocessed the PCR reads via MiXCR and lists one record per CDR3 protein. The sample includes some 530,000 distinct CDR3 sequences, approximately 13% seen only once; the top ten take roughly 5.4%.

This receptor was taken from a human donor who donated a stem cell graft to a child with combined immunodeficiency. The source material was PBMCs from the stem cell graft donor, sampled from the stem cell graft. The chain uses TRBV20-1 and TRBJ1-5; 9 bases are a match to TRBD1. The CDR3 spells CSAATGGVSNQPQHF. CDR3 nucleotide sequence: TGCAGTGCAGCTACAGGGGGCGTTAGCAATCAGCCCCAGCATTTT.